This T cell receptor (beta chain) was sequenced during a study of vaccination effects on CD4 cells after COVID-19. The method was immunoSEQ multiplex PCR; TCRdb's version includes in-frame clones alone and lacks a portion of them. The sample holds roughly 76,000 clones, around 76% seen once. Germline lookup yields CDR1 SQVTM and CDR2 ANQGSEA. Between the trimmed V and J ends, which lost 3 bases and 8 bases, there was a span of 8 bases. The CDR3 is made up of 11 amino acids. As for this clone: Its antigen is currently unknown.

The ViraFEST assay expanded antigen-specific CD4+ T cells with viral peptide pools before sequencing. Researchers isolated CD4+ T cells once about eleven days of culture had elapsed. Each culture had half its medium swapped for IL-2 medium on days 3 and 7. The TCR sequence derives from a human donor who received a COVID-19 vaccine. This chain connects TRBV29-1 to TRBJ2-4; D possibly corresponds to TRBD2 (5 bases). The sequencing here drew on CD4+ T cells from PBMCs cultured with HCoV-229E spike peptides, taken before COVID-19 vaccination. The CDR3 nucleotides read TGCAGCGTTGAGAAGGGAGACATTCAGTACTTC. Its protein product is CSVEKGDIQYF.